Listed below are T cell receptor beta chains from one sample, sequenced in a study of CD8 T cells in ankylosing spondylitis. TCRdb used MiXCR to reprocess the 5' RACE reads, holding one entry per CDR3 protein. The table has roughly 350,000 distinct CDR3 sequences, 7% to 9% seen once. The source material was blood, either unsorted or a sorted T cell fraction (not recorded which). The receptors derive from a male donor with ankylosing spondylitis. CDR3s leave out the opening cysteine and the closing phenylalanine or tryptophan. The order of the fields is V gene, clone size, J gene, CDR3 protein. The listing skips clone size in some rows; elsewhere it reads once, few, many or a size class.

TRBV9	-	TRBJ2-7	ASSPGGQGAHEQY
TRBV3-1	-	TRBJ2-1	ASSQGVIGTGGRDEQF
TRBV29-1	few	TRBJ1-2	SSGRENGYT
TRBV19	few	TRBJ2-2	ASNPVLGGELF
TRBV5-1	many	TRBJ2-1	ASSLVTSGDNEQF
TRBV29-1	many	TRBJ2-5	SVEDGAPQTQY
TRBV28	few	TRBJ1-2	AINRDSYGYT
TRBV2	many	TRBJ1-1	ASIRARGDTEAF
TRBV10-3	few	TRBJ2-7	AIRQTEDGDEQY
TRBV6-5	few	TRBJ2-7	ASSSTRTLDEQY
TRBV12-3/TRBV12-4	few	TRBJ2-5	ASRPLDRGLETQY
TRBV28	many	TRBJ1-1	ASSFPGETEAF
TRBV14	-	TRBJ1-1	ASSPLQVGATEAF
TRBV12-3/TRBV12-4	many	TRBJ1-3	ASRPLTGASGNTIY
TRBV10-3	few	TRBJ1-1	AISAGTGAVTEAF
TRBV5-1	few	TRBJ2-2	ASSLALETGELF
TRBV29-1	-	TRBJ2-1	SVDPLVAGGNEQF
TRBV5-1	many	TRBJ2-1	ASSLGFYNEQF
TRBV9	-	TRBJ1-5	ASSGGTGRDQPQH
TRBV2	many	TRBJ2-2	ASSADTAENTGELF
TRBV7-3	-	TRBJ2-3	ASSEGLGHTDTQY
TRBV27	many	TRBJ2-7	ASSLPGTGVYEQY
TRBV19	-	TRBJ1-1	ASSIGTGNTEAF
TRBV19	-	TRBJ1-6	ASSTGDIGNSPLH
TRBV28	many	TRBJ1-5	ASNAFGDSNQPQH
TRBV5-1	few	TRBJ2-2	ASSLVGRTGELF
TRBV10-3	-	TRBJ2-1	AITTASYNEQF
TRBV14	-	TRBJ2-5	ASSQHGYQETQY
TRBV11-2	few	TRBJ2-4	ASSFTGLRLAKNIQY
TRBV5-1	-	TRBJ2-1	ASSPTPRDSPYNEQF
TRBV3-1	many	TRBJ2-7	ASSQDSSGAYEQY
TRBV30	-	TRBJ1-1	AWKAENTEAF
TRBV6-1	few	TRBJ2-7	ASSPRDYSYEQY
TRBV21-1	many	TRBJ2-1	AGSSGSNEQF
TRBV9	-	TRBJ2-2	ASNYGGIQGTGELF
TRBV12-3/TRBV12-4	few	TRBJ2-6	ASRPRGNVLT
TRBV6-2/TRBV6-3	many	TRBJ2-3	ASSSGNTDTQY
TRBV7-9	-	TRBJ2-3	ASSPPPGTQY
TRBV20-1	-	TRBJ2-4	SAIQGRRNIQY
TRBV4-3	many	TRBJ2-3	ASSQDLGGSTDTQY
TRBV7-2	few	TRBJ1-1	ASSTGVNTEAF